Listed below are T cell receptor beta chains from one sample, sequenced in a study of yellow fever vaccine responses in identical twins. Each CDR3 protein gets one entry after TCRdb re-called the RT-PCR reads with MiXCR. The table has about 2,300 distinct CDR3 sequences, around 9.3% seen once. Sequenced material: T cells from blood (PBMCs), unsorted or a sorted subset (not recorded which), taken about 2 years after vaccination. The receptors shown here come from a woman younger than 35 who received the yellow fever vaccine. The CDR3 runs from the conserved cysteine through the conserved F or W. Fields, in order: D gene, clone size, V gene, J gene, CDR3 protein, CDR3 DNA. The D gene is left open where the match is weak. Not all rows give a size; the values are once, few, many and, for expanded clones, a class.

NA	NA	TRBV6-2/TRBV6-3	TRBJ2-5	CASRLETQYF	TGTGCCAGCAGACTCGAGACCCAGTACTTC
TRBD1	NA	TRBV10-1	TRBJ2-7	CASSKGQGPRYEQYF	TGCGCCAGCAGTAAGGGACAGGGACCCCGGTACGAGCAGTACTTC
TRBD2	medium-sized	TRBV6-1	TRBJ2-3	CASSAERGSTDTQYF	TGTGCCAGCAGTGCAGAGCGGGGAAGCACAGATACGCAGTATTTT
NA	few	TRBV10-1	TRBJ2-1	CASSEVGIYSYNEQFF	TGCGCCAGCAGTGAAGTCGGGATTTACTCCTACAATGAGCAGTTCTTC
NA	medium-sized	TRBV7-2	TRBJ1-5	CASSSTLAANQPQHF	TGTGCCAGCAGCTCGACCTTGGCAGCTAATCAGCCCCAGCATTTT
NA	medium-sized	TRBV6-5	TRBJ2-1	CASSSGTNNEQFF	TGTGCCAGCAGTTCAGGGACCAACAATGAGCAGTTCTTC
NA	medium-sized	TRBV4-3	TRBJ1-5	CASSQESDRGNQPQHF	TGCGCCAGCAGCCAAGAAAGCGACCGGGGCAATCAGCCCCAGCATTTT
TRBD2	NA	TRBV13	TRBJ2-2	CASKAGGNTGELFF	TGTGCCAGCAAAGCGGGGGGTAACACCGGGGAGCTGTTTTTT
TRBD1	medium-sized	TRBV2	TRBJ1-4	CASYRGANEKLFF	TGTGCCAGCTACAGGGGTGCTAATGAAAAACTGTTTTTT
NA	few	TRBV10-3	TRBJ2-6	CAINKEPGPLSGANVLTF	TGTGCCATCAATAAGGAACCGGGACCTTTATCTGGGGCCAACGTCCTGACTTTC
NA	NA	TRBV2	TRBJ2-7	CASSGAYEQYF	TGTGCCAGCAGTGGGGCCTACGAGCAGTACTTC
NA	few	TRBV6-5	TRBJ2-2	CASSYSPGWELFF	TGTGCCAGCAGTTACTCCCCTGGCTGGGAGCTGTTTTTT
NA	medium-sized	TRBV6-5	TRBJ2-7	CASSYVAGLSYEQYF	TGTGCCAGCAGTTATGTGGCAGGCCTCTCCTACGAGCAGTACTTC
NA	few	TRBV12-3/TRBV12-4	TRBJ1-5	CASRPQGFDQPQHF	TGTGCCAGCAGACCCCAGGGTTTTGATCAGCCCCAGCATTTT
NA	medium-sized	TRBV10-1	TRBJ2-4	CASSDPPPHPRAKNIQYF	TGCGCCAGCAGTGATCCGCCACCTCATCCCAGGGCCAAAAACATTCAGTACTTC
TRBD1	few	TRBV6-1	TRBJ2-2	CASRATGAGELFF	TGTGCCAGCAGGGCGACAGGGGCCGGGGAGCTGTTTTTT
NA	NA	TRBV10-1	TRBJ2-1	CASRYRLVPYNEQFF	TGCGCCAGCAGGTACAGACTAGTGCCCTACAATGAGCAGTTCTTC
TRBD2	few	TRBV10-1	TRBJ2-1	CASSAAGAQSYNEQFF	TGCGCCAGCAGTGCAGCGGGAGCCCAATCCTACAATGAGCAGTTCTTC
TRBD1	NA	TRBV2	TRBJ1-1	CASRGQGLTEAFF	TGTGCCAGCAGGGGACAGGGGCTCACTGAAGCTTTCTTT
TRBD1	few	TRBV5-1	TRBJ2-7	CASSTGTGSYEQYF	TGCGCCAGCAGCACCGGGACAGGGTCCTACGAGCAGTACTTC
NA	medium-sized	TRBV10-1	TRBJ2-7	CASSESNSAYEQYF	TGCGCCAGCAGTGAGTCGAATTCAGCCTACGAGCAGTACTTC
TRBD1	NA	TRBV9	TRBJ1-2	CASRATGGYGYTF	TGTGCCAGCAGAGCTACAGGGGGCTATGGCTACACCTTC
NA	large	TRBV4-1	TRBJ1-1	CASAKGTTEAFF	TGCGCCAGCGCCAAGGGTACGACTGAAGCTTTCTTT
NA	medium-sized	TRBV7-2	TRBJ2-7	CASSFDSYEQYF	TGTGCCAGCAGCTTCGACAGTTACGAGCAGTACTTC
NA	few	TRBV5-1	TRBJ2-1	CASSLVPGPFNEQFF	TGCGCCAGCAGCTTGGTGCCCGGCCCCTTCAATGAGCAGTTCTTC
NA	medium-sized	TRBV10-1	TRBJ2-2	CASSRDPRTGELFF	TGCGCCAGCAGCCGGGATCCTAGGACCGGGGAGCTGTTTTTT
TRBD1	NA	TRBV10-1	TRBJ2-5	CASSDRQGGETQYF	TGCGCCAGCAGTGATCGACAGGGTGGGGAGACCCAGTACTTC
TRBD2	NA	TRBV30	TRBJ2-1	CAWIGLAGGSGEQFF	TGTGCCTGGATTGGACTAGCGGGAGGTTCGGGGGAGCAGTTCTTC
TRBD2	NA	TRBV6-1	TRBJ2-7	CASGTSGVNEQYF	TGTGCCAGCGGGACTAGCGGCGTCAACGAGCAGTACTTC
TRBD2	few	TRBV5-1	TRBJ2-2	CASSLVREGTGELFF	TGCGCCAGCAGCTTGGTCCGGGAGGGCACCGGGGAGCTGTTTTTT
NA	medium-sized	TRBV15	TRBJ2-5	CATSRVRMEGRSETQYF	TGTGCCACCAGCAGAGTTAGGATGGAGGGGAGATCAGAGACCCAGTACTTC
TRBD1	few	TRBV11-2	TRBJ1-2	CASSLMDRGKGYTF	TGTGCCAGCAGCTTAATGGACAGGGGAAAAGGCTACACCTTC
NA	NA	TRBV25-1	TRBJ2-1	CASSESRLDRPNEQFF	TGTGCCAGCAGTGAATCCAGATTAGACAGACCCAATGAGCAGTTCTTC
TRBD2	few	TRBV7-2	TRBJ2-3	CASSFTSGGRTDTQYF	TGTGCCAGCAGCTTCACTAGCGGGGGGCGCACAGATACGCAGTATTTT
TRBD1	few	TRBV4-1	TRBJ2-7	CASSQEPGTGTYEQYF	TGCGCCAGCAGCCAAGAACCTGGGACAGGGACCTACGAGCAGTACTTC
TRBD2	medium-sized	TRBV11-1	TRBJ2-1	CASTPETSGVYNEQFF	TGTGCCAGCACCCCTGAGACTAGCGGAGTATACAATGAGCAGTTCTTC
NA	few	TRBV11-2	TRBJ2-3	CASSLESVTQYF	TGTGCCAGCAGCTTAGAATCGGTTACGCAGTATTTT
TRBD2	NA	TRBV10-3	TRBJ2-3	CAISELRGGITDTQYF	TGTGCCATCAGTGAACTTCGCGGGGGGATTACAGATACGCAGTATTTT
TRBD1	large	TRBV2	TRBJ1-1	CASSKAGGGNTEAFF	TGTGCCAGCAGTAAAGCAGGGGGCGGGAACACTGAAGCTTTCTTT
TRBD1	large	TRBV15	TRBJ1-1	CATSSGQGSTEAFF	TGTGCCACCAGCAGCGGACAGGGTTCAACTGAAGCTTTCTTT
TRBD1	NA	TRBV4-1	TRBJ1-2	CASSLDRGHYGYTF	TGCGCCAGCAGCCTCGACAGGGGTCACTATGGCTACACCTTC
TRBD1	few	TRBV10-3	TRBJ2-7	CATGQGSSYEQYF	TGTGCCACCGGACAGGGGAGCTCCTACGAGCAGTACTTC
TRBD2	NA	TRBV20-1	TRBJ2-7	CSARESGLAGLDEQYF	TGCAGTGCTAGAGAATCCGGACTAGCGGGCCTTGACGAGCAGTACTTC
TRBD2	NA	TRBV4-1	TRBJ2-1	CASTVKRGGNEQFF	TGCGCCAGCACCGTGAAGCGGGGGGGCAATGAGCAGTTCTTC
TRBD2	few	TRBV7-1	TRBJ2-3	CASSSGLAGRTDTQYF	TGTGCCAGCAGCTCCGGACTAGCGGGACGCACAGATACGCAGTATTTT
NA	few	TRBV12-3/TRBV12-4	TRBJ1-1	CASSPRQALFF	TGTGCCAGCAGTCCGCGACAGGCTCTTTTCTTT
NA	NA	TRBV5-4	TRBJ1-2	CASSLGGRSNYGYTF	TGTGCCAGCAGCTTGGGGGGTCGCTCTAACTATGGCTACACCTTC
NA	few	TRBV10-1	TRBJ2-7	CASSEVRLPYEQYF	TGCGCCAGCAGTGAGGTCCGCCTTCCGTACGAGCAGTACTTC
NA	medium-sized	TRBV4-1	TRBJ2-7	CASSQDGAGSYEQYF	TGCGCCAGCAGCCAAGATGGTGCAGGCTCCTACGAGCAGTACTTC
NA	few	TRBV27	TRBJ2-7	CASSLSRGGYEQYF	TGTGCCAGCAGTTTATCGCGAGGCGGGTACGAGCAGTACTTC
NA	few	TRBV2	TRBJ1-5	CASSEAPTVNQPQHF	TGTGCCAGCAGTGAAGCCCCAACAGTCAATCAGCCCCAGCATTTT
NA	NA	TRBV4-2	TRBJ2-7	CASSQGIEQYF	TGTGCCAGCAGCCAAGGGATCGAGCAGTACTTC
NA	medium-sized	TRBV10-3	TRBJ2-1	CAISESSRGAYNEQFF	TGTGCCATCAGTGAGTCGAGCAGGGGGGCCTACAATGAGCAGTTCTTC